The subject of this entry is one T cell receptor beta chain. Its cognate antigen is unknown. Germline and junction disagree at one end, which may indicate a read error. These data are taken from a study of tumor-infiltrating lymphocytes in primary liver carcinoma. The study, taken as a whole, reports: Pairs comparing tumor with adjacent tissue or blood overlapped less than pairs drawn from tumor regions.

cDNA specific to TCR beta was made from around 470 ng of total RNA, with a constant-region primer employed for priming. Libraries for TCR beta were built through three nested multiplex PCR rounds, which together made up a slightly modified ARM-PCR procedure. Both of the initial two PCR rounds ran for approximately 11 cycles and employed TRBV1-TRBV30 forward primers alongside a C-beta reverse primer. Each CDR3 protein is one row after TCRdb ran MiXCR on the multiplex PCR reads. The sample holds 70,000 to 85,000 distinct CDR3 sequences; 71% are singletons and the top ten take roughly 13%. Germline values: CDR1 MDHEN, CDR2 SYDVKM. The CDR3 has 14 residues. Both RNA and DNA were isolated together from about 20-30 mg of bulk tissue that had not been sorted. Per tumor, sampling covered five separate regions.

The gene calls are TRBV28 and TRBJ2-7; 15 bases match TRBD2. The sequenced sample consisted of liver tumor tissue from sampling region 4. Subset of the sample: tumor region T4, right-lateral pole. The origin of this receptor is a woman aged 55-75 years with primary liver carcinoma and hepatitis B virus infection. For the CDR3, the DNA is TGTGCTAGCAGAGTCTCGGGACTAGCGGGAGGGCAGTACTTC. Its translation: CASRVSGLAGGQYF.